These 8 T cell receptor beta chains share one sample of origin, sequenced in a study of blood T cell repertoires in COVID-19. Profiled with immunoSEQ multiplex PCR; TCRdb holds only in-frame clones, not every one. The sample lists some 190,000 clones; just under 85% were seen once. The sequenced sample consisted of peripheral blood. The receptors originated from a woman between 65 and 79 years old with active or convalescent COVID-19.

The genes are TRBV7-9 and TRBJ1-1, with a possible D match to TRBD1 (6 bases). V lost 6 bases and J 11 bases, leaving 22 bases between the germline ends. Germline V gene data show CDR1 as SEHNR and CDR2 as FQNEAQ (reference sequence). The CDR3 is made up of 14 amino acids. The CDR3 loop reads CASRAGEQARRAFF. The DNA of the CDR3 is TGTGCCAGCAGGGCAGGGGAACAGGCCCGAAGGGCTTTCTTT.

This chain links TRBV11-2 with TRBJ2-2, with TRBD2 matching over 11 bases. V lost 5 bases, J lost 2 bases, and 10 bases stayed unmatched. Germline CDR1 and CDR2: SGHAT and FQNNGV. The CDR3 contains 18 residues. The CDR3 spells CASSQLGLAGGNTGELFF. In DNA, the CDR3 is TGTGCCAGCAGCCAACTAGGTCTAGCGGGAGGAAACACCGGGGAGCTGTTTTTT.

The CDR3 is CAIRAYSSYNEQFF. For the CDR3, the DNA is TGTGCCATCCGAGCTTACAGCTCCTACAATGAGCAGTTCTTC. The J gene is TRBJ2-1, the V gene TRBV2; D remains ambiguous. The CDR3 runs 14 residues. With 10 bases removed from V and 0 bases from J, the gap between germline ends came to 13 bases. Germline V gene sequence: CDR1 SNHLY, CDR2 FYNNEI.

This chain connects TRBV9 to TRBJ2-1, with D possibly matching TRBD1 (8 bases). The germline V gene encodes CDR1 SGDLS and CDR2 YYNGEE. CDR3 length: 12 residues. V lost 3 bases to trimming and J lost 15 bases, with 16 bases between them. The CDR3 region has the DNA TGTGCCAGCAGCGATGGACAGGGAGGGCTGTTCTTC. It codes for CASSDGQGGLFF.

The chain recombines TRBV5-1 with TRBJ2-5; TRBD2 agrees at 11 bases. The CDR3 is 16 amino acids. The V segment lost 4 bases and the J segment 9 bases; nucleotides outside the gene matches: 14. Germline V gene data show CDR1 as SGHRS and CDR2 as YFSETQ. CDR3 amino acids: CASSPTSGTPLGAQYF. In DNA form, the CDR3 reads TGCGCCAGCAGCCCGACTAGCGGGACTCCCCTGGGGGCCCAGTACTTC. The variable domain in full, completed from reference TRBV5-1 and TRBJ2-5, reads KAGVTQTPRYLIKTRGQQVTLSCSPISGHRSVSWYQQTPGQGLQFLFEYFSETQRNKGNFPGRFSGRQFSNSRSEMNVSTLELGDSALYLCASSPTSGTPLGAQYFGPGTRLLVL.

This chain uses TRBV7-9 with TRBJ1-2; 7 positions match TRBD1. V was clipped by 0 bases and J by 2 bases; unmatched bases: 9. CDR1 and CDR2 (germline): SEHNR, FQNEAQ (reference sequence). The CDR3 contains 17 residues. The CDR3 DNA sequence: TGTGCCAGCAGCTTAGCGAAAGACAGGGACTCCAACTATGGCTACACCTTC. Encoded protein: CASSLAKDRDSNYGYTF.

V gene TRBV19 combines with J gene TRBJ2-1; TRBD2 aligns across 7 bases. The CDR3 runs to 18 residues. Trimming removed 7 bases from V and 0 bases from J; junction bases left unmatched: 15. CDR1 and CDR2 (germline): LNHDA, SQIVND (reference sequence). The CDR3, as DNA: TGTGCCAGTACCCCAGGAGCTAGCGGTACCAACTCCTACAATGAGCAGTTCTTC. Translation gives CASTPGASGTNSYNEQFF.

This chain connects TRBV13 to TRBJ2-7, with 9 bases matching TRBD2. Germline lookup yields CDR1 PRHDT and CDR2 FYEKMQ (reference sequence). The CDR3 length is 15 residues. J lost 0 bases, V lost 0 bases, and 0 bases had no gene match. CDR3 nucleotide sequence: TGTGCCAGCAGCTTAGGTAGCGGGAGCTCCTACGAGCAGTACTTC. Encoded protein: CASSLGSGSSYEQYF.